This record concerns one T cell receptor (beta chain) sequence. Its antigen is as yet unknown. This record comes from a study of cytomegalovirus exposure and HLA in healthy donors. Study background: The same platform used for the roughly 610 first-cohort repertoires was also used for the 100 to 150 validation repertoires, as a later analysis reported.

CDR3 length: 16 residues. V trimming: 5 bases; J trimming: 3 bases; junction bases outside the gene matches: 4. Per germline, CDR1 SQVTM and CDR2 ANQGSEA. Study-level findings and limits: Listed as cytomegalovirus-associated were approximately 160 TCR beta chains.

Separation from the roughly 700-subject first cohort characterized the roughly 130-subject validation cohort, to which the donors belonged. The assay was immunoSEQ multiplex PCR, and TCRdb's table has in-frame clones only and misses some. Among about 70,000 clones listed, about 95% were seen once. Sequenced material: PBMCs. This clonotype was sampled from a woman aged 18 to 35 in good health and CMV-seropositive. The V call is TRBV29-1, the J call TRBJ2-1; TRBD2 aligns across 16 bases. The CDR3 DNA follows: TGCAGCGTTACGGGACTAGCGGGGGGGCGCTACAATGAGCAGTTCTTC. Amino acids: CSVTGLAGGRYNEQFF.